This record looks at one T cell receptor beta chain sequence and its context. Its antigen is as yet unknown. Sequenced by immunoSEQ multiplex PCR; TCRdb stores in-frame clones only, minus some. The sample lists 150,000 to 200,000 clones, around 88% occurring once. The sample originates from a study of cytomegalovirus exposure and HLA in healthy donors. Looking at the study overall: The platform used for the 120 or so validation repertoires matched that of the 666 first-cohort repertoires, a later analysis reported.

Germline lookup yields CDR1 SNHLY and CDR2 FYNNEI. The CDR3 consists of 15 residues. J was trimmed by 3 bases and V by 7 bases; bases with no gene match: 11. Separate from the approximately 700-subject first cohort was the approximately 120-subject validation cohort, to which the donors belonged. Overall study findings and caveats: Rarity held for most TCR sequences, but there were some public TCRs that occurred in many donors. Cytomegalovirus-associated TCR beta chains were listed, numbering approximately 150.

The TCR comes from a woman aged 18-30 years in good health and CMV-seronegative. The source material was PBMCs. The chain joins TRBV2 to TRBJ1-2; 7 bases fit TRBD1. CDR3 amino acids: CASISGTAIYYGYTF. The CDR3 region has the DNA TGTGCCAGCATCTCGGGGACAGCAATCTACTATGGCTACACCTTC.